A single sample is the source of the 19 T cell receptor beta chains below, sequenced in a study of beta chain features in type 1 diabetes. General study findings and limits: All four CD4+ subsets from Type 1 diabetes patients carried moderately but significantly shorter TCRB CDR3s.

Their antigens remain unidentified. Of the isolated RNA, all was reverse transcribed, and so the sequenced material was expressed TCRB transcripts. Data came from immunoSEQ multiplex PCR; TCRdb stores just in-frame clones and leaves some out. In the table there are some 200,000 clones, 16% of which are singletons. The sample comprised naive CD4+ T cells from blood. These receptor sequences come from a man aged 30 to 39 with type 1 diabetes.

The CDR3 DNA reads TGTGCCAGCAGTTCAGGGCAACTCGCTAGCAATCAGCCCCAGCATTTT. Amino acid sequence: CASSSGQLASNQPQHF. V is TRBV28 and J is TRBJ1-5, with a possible D match to TRBD1 (5 bases). From germline, CDR1 is MDHEN and CDR2 SYDVKM. The CDR3 is made up of 16 amino acids. The ends were cut back, 4 bases at V and 0 bases at J, with 13 bases in the middle.

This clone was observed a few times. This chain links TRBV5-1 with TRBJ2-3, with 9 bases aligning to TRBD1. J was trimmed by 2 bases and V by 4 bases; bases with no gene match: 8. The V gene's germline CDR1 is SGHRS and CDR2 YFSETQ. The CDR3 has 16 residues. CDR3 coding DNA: TGCGCCAGCAGCAGGATGACAGGGGGATACACAGATACGCAGTATTTT. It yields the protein CASSRMTGGYTDTQYF.

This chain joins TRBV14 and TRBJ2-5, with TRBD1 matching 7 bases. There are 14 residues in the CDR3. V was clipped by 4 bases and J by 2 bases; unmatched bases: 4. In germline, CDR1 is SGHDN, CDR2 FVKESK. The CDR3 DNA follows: TGTGCCAGCAGCCCCCGGGACAGACAAGAGACCCAGTACTTC. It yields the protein CASSPRDRQETQYF.

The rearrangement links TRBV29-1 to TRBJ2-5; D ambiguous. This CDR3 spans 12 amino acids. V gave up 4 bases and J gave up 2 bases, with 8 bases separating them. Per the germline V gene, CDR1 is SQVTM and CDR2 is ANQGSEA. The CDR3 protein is CSVGGNQETQYF. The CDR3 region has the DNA TGCAGCGTTGGTGGGAATCAAGAGACCCAGTACTTC.

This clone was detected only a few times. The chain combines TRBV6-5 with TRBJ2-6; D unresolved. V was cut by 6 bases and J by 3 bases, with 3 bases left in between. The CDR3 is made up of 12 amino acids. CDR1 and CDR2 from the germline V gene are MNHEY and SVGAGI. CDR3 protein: CASRVGANVLTF. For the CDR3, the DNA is TGTGCCAGCAGGGTTGGGGCCAACGTCCTGACTTTC.

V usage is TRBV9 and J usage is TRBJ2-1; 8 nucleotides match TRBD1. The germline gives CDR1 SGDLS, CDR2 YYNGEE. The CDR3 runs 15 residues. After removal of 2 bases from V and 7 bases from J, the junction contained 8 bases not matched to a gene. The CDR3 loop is CASSVGVTGGNEQFF. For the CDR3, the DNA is TGTGCCAGCAGCGTTGGCGTTACAGGGGGAAATGAGCAGTTCTTC. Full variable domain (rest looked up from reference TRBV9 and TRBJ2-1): DSGVTQTPKHLITATGQRVTLRCSPRSGDLSVYWYQQSLDQGLQFLIQYYNGEERAKGNILERFSAQQFPDLHSELNLSSLELGDSALYFCASSVGVTGGNEQFFGPGTRLTVL.

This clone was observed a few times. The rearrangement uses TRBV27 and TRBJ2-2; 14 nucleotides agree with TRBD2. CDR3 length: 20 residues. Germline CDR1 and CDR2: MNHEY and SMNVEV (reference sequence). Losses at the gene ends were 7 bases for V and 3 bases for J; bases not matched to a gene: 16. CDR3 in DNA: TGTGCCAGCACTAGAAGAGGCTCCGGGACTAGCGGGAGAGACACCGGGGAGCTGTTTTTT. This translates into CASTRRGSGTSGRDTGELFF.

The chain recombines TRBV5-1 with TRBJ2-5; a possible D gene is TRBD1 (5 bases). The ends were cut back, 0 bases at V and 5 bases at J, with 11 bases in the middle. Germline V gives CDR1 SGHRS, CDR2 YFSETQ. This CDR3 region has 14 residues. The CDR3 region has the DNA TGCGCCAGCAGCTTGGGGGGCGCGGAGGAGACCCAGTACTTC. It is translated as CASSLGGAEETQYF.

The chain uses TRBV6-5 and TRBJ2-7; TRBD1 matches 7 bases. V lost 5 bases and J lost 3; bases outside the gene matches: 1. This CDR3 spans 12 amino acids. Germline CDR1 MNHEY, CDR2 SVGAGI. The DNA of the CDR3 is TGTGCCAGCAGTCACAGGGGCTACGAGCAGTACTTC. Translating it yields CASSHRGYEQYF.

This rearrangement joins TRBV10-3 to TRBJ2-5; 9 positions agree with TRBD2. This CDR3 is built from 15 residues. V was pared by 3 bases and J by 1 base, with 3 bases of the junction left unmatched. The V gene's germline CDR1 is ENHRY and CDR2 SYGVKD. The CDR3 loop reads CAISDLTSGQETQYF. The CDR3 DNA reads TGTGCCATCAGTGACCTGACTAGCGGCCAAGAGACCCAGTACTTC.

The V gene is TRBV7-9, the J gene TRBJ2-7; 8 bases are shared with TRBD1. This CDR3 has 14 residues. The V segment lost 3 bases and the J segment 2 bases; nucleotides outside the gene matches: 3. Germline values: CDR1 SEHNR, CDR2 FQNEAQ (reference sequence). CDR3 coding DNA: TGTGCCAGCAGCTTTTTGACAGGGGCCTACGAGCAGTACTTC. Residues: CASSFLTGAYEQYF.

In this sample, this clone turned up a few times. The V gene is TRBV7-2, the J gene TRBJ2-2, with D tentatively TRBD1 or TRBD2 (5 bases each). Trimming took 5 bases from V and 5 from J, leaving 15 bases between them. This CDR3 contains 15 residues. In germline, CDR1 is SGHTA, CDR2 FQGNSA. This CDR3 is CASSEGRSQTGELFF. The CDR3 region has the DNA TGTGCCAGCAGCGAGGGACGGAGTCAAACCGGGGAGCTGTTTTTT.

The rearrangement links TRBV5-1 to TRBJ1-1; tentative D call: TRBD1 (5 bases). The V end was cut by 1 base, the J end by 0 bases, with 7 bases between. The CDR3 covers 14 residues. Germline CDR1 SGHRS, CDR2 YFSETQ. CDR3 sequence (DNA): TGCGCCAGCAGCTTGTTCAGGGTGAACACTGAAGCTTTCTTT. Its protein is CASSLFRVNTEAFF.

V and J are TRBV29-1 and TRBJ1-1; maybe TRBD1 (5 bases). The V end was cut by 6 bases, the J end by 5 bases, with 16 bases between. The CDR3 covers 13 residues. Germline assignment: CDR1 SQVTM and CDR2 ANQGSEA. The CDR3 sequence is CSVARVLETEAFF. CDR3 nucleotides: TGCAGCGTAGCCAGGGTACTTGAGACTGAAGCTTTCTTT.

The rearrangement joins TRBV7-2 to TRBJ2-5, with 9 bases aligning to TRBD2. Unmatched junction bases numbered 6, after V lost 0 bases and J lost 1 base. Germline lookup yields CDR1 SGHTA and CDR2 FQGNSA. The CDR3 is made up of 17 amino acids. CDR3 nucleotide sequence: TGTGCCAGCAGCTTAGCGATCACTAGCGGGTTCCAAGAGACCCAGTACTTC. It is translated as CASSLAITSGFQETQYF.

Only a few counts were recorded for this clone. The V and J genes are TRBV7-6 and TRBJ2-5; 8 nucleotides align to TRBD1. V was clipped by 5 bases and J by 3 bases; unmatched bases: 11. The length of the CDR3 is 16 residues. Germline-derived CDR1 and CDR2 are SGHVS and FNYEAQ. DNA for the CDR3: TGTGCCAGCAGCCCAAGGCGGACAGGGTCAGAAGAGACCCAGTACTTC. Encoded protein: CASSPRRTGSEETQYF.

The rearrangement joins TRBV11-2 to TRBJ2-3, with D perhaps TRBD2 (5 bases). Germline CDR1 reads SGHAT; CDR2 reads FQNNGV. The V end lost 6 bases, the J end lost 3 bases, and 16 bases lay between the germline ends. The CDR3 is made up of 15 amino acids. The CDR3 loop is CASSRGLPKTDTQYF. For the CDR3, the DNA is TGTGCCAGCAGTCGAGGACTGCCCAAGACAGATACGCAGTATTTT.

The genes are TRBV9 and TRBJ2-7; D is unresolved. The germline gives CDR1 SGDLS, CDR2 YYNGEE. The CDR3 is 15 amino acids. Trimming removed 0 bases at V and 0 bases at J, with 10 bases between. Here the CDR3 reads CASSVGRQSSYEQYF. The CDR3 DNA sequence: TGTGCCAGCAGCGTAGGCAGGCAGAGCTCCTACGAGCAGTACTTC.

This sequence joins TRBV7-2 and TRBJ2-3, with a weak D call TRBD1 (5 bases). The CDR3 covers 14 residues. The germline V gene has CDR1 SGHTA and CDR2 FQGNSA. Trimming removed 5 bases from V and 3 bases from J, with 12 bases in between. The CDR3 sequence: CASSPGSATDTQYF. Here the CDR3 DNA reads TGTGCCAGCAGCCCAGGGTCGGCGACAGATACGCAGTATTTT.